Below, 17 T cell receptor beta chains from the same sample are listed, as sequenced in a study of cytomegalovirus exposure and HLA in healthy donors. The PCR contained 60 Vbeta and 13 Jbeta primers. Measured with immunoSEQ multiplex PCR; TCRdb has only the in-frame clones, and not every one. The table records approximately 200,000 clones, less than 85% of them present only once. The sample comprised PBMCs. These receptors originate from a girl between 5 and 17 years old in good health and CMV-seropositive.

The CDR3 DNA reads as TGTGCCAGCAGCCCCGGACAATATGGCTACACCTTC. Its protein is CASSPGQYGYTF. The V and J genes are TRBV6-5 and TRBJ1-2; D possibly corresponds to TRBD1 (5 bases). CDR1 is MNHEY, CDR2 SVGAGI, per germline. V lost 6 bases and J 5 bases, leaving 10 bases between the germline ends. The CDR3 runs 12 residues.

The CDR3 region is CAIGGLAGAPDTQYF. CDR3 bases: TGTGCCATCGGGGGACTAGCGGGGGCCCCAGATACGCAGTATTTT. The gene calls are TRBV10-3 and TRBJ2-3, with 14 bases identical to TRBD2. Germline V CDR1 and CDR2: ENHRY, SYGVKD. This CDR3 has 15 amino acids. J was trimmed by 4 bases and V by 8 bases; bases with no gene match: 5.

The V gene is TRBV6-6, the J gene TRBJ2-7; possibly TRBD2 for D (6 bases). Trimming took off 0 bases at V and 7 bases at J, with 10 bases between the two ends. Per the germline V gene, CDR1 is MNHNY and CDR2 is SVGAGI (reference sequence). The CDR3 contains 13 residues. The CDR3, as DNA: TGTGCCAGCAGTTACTCGAACGGACTAGAGCAGTACTTC. Amino acids: CASSYSNGLEQYF.

CDR3 sequence (DNA): TGTGCCAGCAGTGAAGCGTACCAGGGAAAACAGCCCCAGCATTTT. Translation gives CASSEAYQGKQPQHF. The rearrangement uses TRBV6-1 and TRBJ1-5, with D possibly being TRBD1 (5 bases). The CDR3 is 15 amino acids. CDR1 MNHNS and CDR2 SASEGT come from the germline V gene. The ends were cut back, 0 bases at V and 7 bases at J, with 13 bases in the middle.

The J gene is TRBJ2-5, the V gene TRBV10-3; 7 bases match TRBD1. J lost 5 bases, V lost 4 bases, and 7 bases had no gene match. The CDR3 has 14 residues. Germline assignment: CDR1 ENHRY and CDR2 SYGVKD. CDR3 residues: CAISGGQPAETQYF. The CDR3 DNA sequence: TGTGCCATCAGTGGGGGACAGCCGGCGGAGACCCAGTACTTC.

The chain uses TRBV2 and TRBJ2-5, with D possibly TRBD2 on 5 matching bases. Trimming pared 1 base from V and 2 bases from J, leaving 14 bases between. The CDR3 spans 16 residues. Germline values: CDR1 SNHLY, CDR2 FYNNEI. The CDR3 is CASSEGLLSGQETQYF. The CDR3 DNA sequence: TGTGCCAGCAGTGAAGGGCTCCTAAGCGGACAAGAGACCCAGTACTTC.

The J gene is TRBJ2-4, the V gene TRBV7-2; 7 bases agree with TRBD2. With 5 bases clipped from V and 7 bases from J, the junction kept 11 bases outside the gene matches. The CDR3 contains 15 residues. Germline V gene lookup returns CDR1 SGHTA and CDR2 FQGNSA. The CDR3 loop is CASSPRGGLGNIQYF. The DNA of the CDR3 is TGTGCCAGCAGCCCCCGGGGAGGGCTGGGGAACATTCAGTACTTC.

This chain links TRBV6-5 with TRBJ2-7, with D perhaps matching TRBD2 (6 bases). This CDR3 contains 15 residues. V gave up 5 bases and J gave up 5 bases, with 19 bases separating them. Germline CDR1 reads MNHEY; CDR2 reads SVGAGI. The CDR3 bases are TGTGCCAGCAGTCAACCGGGGGAAGGGAACCACGAGCAGTACTTC. Encoded protein: CASSQPGEGNHEQYF.

The chain couples TRBV6-5 to TRBJ1-1, with 10 bases identical to TRBD1. J was trimmed by 5 bases and V by 6 bases; bases with no gene match: 9. Per germline, CDR1 MNHEY and CDR2 SVGAGI. The length of the CDR3 is 15 residues. As DNA, the CDR3 is TGTGCCAGCAGAAACGACAGGGGGCAGGGTACTGAAGCTTTCTTT. Translated: CASRNDRGQGTEAFF.

The count of this clone is one. This rearrangement joins TRBV2 to TRBJ1-4; 7 nucleotides agree with TRBD1. The CDR3 is 13 residues long. The germline CDR1 and CDR2 sequences are SNHLY and FYNNEI. Losses at the gene ends were 6 bases for V and 8 bases for J; bases not matched to a gene: 6. CDR3 sequence reads: CASSDRVFEKLFF. Here the CDR3 DNA reads TGTGCCAGCAGCGACAGGGTTTTCGAAAAACTGTTTTTT.

The J gene is TRBJ2-3, the V gene TRBV4-3, with 7 bases lining up with TRBD2. The CDR3 contains 15 residues. V shed 4 bases and J 3 bases; nucleotides not matched to a gene: 7. Germline V gene data show CDR1 as LGHNA and CDR2 as YSLEER. The CDR3 protein is CASSLGRGGTDTQYF. The CDR3 bases are TGCGCCAGCAGCCTCGGGCGGGGAGGGACAGATACGCAGTATTTT.

CDR3 in amino acids: CASSLPGQKTYEQYF. Written as DNA, the CDR3 is TGTGCCAGCAGTTTACCAGGACAGAAAACCTACGAGCAGTACTTC. The chain couples TRBV27 to TRBJ2-7; possibly TRBD1 for D (6 bases). Germline V gene lookup returns CDR1 MNHEY and CDR2 SMNVEV (reference sequence). V shed 2 bases and J shed 2 bases, with 13 bases lying between them. The CDR3 runs to 15 residues.

V usage is TRBV6-4 and J usage is TRBJ1-4; D might be TRBD1 (6 bases). Germline loops: CDR1 MRHNA, CDR2 SNTAGT. Between the trimmed V and J ends, which lost 0 bases and 5 bases, there was a span of 10 bases. CDR3 length: 15 residues. CDR3 DNA sequence: TGTGCCAGCAGTGACTCGGCAGGGGCCAATGAAAAACTGTTTTTT. Translated: CASSDSAGANEKLFF.

The rearrangement links TRBV4-3 to TRBJ2-1; 7 bases align to TRBD2. The length of the CDR3 is 17 residues. The trim removed 0 bases at V and 4 bases at J, leaving 9 bases unmatched. CDR1 is LGHNA and CDR2 is YSLEER in the germline V gene. CDR3 DNA: TGCGCCAGCAGCCAAGATCTTCCCAGCGGGGCTTACAATGAGCAGTTCTTC. It translates to CASSQDLPSGAYNEQFF.

V usage is TRBV30 and J usage is TRBJ2-5; 12 positions agree with TRBD2. The ends lost 4 bases at V and 5 bases at J; junction bases unmatched: 20. Looked up from germline, CDR1 is GTSNPN and CDR2 is SVGIG (reference sequence). The CDR3 contains 19 residues. Written as DNA, the CDR3 is TGTGCCTGGACCCCTCCTTTTGGGCTAGCGGGGGGGCCCTCTGAGACCCAGTACTTC. Translated: CAWTPPFGLAGGPSETQYF.

The chain is built from TRBV9 and TRBJ2-7; D possibly corresponds to TRBD1 (6 bases). V lost 4 bases to trimming and J lost 3 bases, with 11 bases between them. The CDR3 covers 13 residues. Germline lookup yields CDR1 SGDLS and CDR2 YYNGEE. CDR3 bases: TGTGCCAGCAGCCCTCCAGGGGACTACGAGCAGTACTTC. Translated, it gives CASSPPGDYEQYF. Supplemented by reference TRBV9 and TRBJ2-7, the full variable domain reads DSGVTQTPKHLITATGQRVTLRCSPRSGDLSVYWYQQSLDQGLQFLIQYYNGEERAKGNILERFSAQQFPDLHSELNLSSLELGDSALYFCASSPPGDYEQYFGPGTRLTVT.

The rearrangement joins TRBV7-9 to TRBJ1-1; no definite D call. Germline V gene data show CDR1 as SEHNR and CDR2 as FQNEAQ (reference sequence). Trimming cost V 1 base and J 0 bases, with 12 bases left between them. The CDR3 covers 16 residues. The CDR3 is CASSLDLGAMNTEAFF. CDR3 sequence (DNA): TGTGCCAGCAGCTTAGATCTAGGAGCTATGAACACTGAAGCTTTCTTT.